Each of the 14 T cell receptor beta chains below was sequenced from the same sample in a study of blood T cells in healthy people across ages. The second PCR ran roughly 6 to 12 cycles with a sample-barcoded 5' primer and J-beta primers. TCRdb re-analysed the 5' RACE reads in MiXCR, keeping a single row per CDR3 protein. Of 710,000 or so distinct CDR3 sequences in the sample, about 20% were seen once. Sequencing used blood. The source of these receptors is a man in his sixties or seventies in good health.

This clonotype showed up just a few times. The chain links TRBV6-1 to TRBJ2-6; maybe TRBD2 (5 bases). Per germline, CDR1 MNHNS and CDR2 SASEGT. V lost 7 bases and J 0 bases, leaving 16 bases between the germline ends. The CDR3 is 17 residues long. The CDR3 DNA follows: TGTGCCAGCACCTTGCTGGCGGGTCTCTCTGGGGCCAACGTCCTGACTTTC. As protein: CASTLLAGLSGANVLTF.

Only a few counts were recorded for this clonotype. The V gene is TRBV10-3, the J gene TRBJ2-5, with D tentatively TRBD2 (7 bases). Germline V gives CDR1 ENHRY, CDR2 SYGVKD. The CDR3 runs 14 residues. The germline V and J ends were trimmed by 4 bases and 11 bases, with 20 bases remaining between them. In DNA, the CDR3 is TGTGCCATCAGTGGGGGGGGACATTCCCGGGAGCAGTACTTC. Its translation is CAISGGGHSREQYF.

The rearrangement links TRBV9 to TRBJ1-4; 7 bases align to TRBD1. CDR1 is SGDLS and CDR2 is YYNGEE in the germline V gene. Losses at the gene ends were 4 bases for V and 7 bases for J; bases not matched to a gene: 10. The CDR3 totals 15 residues. The CDR3 DNA reads as TGTGCCAGCAGCCCCCGACAGGGTGTGGGTGAAAAACTGTTTTTT. It specifies CASSPRQGVGEKLFF.

The chain links TRBV5-4 to TRBJ2-3, with 11 bases lining up with TRBD2. This CDR3 has 14 amino acids. Trimming cost V 5 bases and J 6 bases; bases outside gene matches: 5. CDR1 and CDR2 from the germline V gene are SGHNT and YYREEE (reference sequence). The CDR3 loop is CASSTSGGRDTQYF. CDR3 sequence (DNA): TGTGCCAGCAGTACTAGCGGGGGAAGGGATACGCAGTATTTT.

Worth noting for this clonotype: The germline gene is not matched at one end of the junction; a read error may be the cause. The gene calls are TRBV12-3 or TRBV12-4 and TRBJ2-1, with 8 bases that match TRBD2. The CDR3 runs 14 residues. In DNA, the CDR3 is TGTGCCAGCAACCGGGGGGGCTCCTACGATGAGCAGTTCTTC. It translates to CASNRGGSYDEQFF.

V is TRBV7-2 and J is TRBJ1-1; D gene unclear. CDR1 is SGHTA and CDR2 is FQGNSA in the germline V gene. The CDR3 totals 12 residues. With 4 bases removed from V and 0 bases from J, the gap between germline ends came to 3 bases. In DNA, the CDR3 is TGTGCCAGCAGCTGGTTGAACACTGAAGCTTTCTTT. Protein sequence: CASSWLNTEAFF.

The chain couples TRBV7-2 to TRBJ1-3; D gene unclear. The length of the CDR3 is 13 residues. CDR1 is SGHTA and CDR2 is FQGNSA in the germline V gene. Trimming shortened V by 4 bases and J by 8 bases, and 12 bases separated the two germline ends. CDR3 in DNA: TGTGCCAGCAGCTCGCCCGTTCACGACACCATATATTTT. Protein: CASSSPVHDTIYF. The whole variable domain, filled in from reference TRBV7-2 and TRBJ1-3, reads GAGVSQSPSNKVTEKGKDVELRCDPISGHTALYWYRQSLGQGLEFLIYFQGNSAPDKSGLPSDRFSAERTGGSVSTLTIQRTQQEDSAVYLCASSSPVHDTIYFGEGSWLTVV.

The V call is TRBV20-1, the J call TRBJ2-1; D is unresolved. Judging by the DNA end, TRBJ2-7 fits better; the J call may be wrong. The CDR3 sequence is 11 residues long. Per the germline V gene, CDR1 is DFQATT and CDR2 is SNEGSKA (reference sequence). This CDR3 is CSARHRYEQYF. The CDR3 bases are TGCAGTGCTAGACACAGATACGAGCAGTACTTC.

V usage is TRBV7-8 and J usage is TRBJ2-3; possibly TRBD1 for D (6 bases). V dropped 5 bases and J dropped 0 bases, with 24 bases sitting between them. The germline V gene has CDR1 SGHVS and CDR2 FQNEAQ. CDR3 length: 19 residues. The CDR3 coding sequence is TGTGCCAGCAGCCAGAAGGGACGGCTGGGGGCCCAAAGCACAGATACGCAGTATTTT. This translates into CASSQKGRLGAQSTDTQYF.

The rearrangement links TRBV18 to TRBJ2-7; a possible D gene is TRBD1 (5 bases). The CDR3 has 14 residues. The V end was cut by 6 bases, the J end by 0 bases, with 12 bases between. Germline V gene sequence: CDR1 KGHSH, CDR2 LQKENI. DNA of the CDR3: TGTGCCAGCTCCTACCTAGACAGCTCCTACGAGCAGTACTTC. Translating gives CASSYLDSSYEQYF.

The chain uses TRBV14 and TRBJ2-7, with D unresolved. This CDR3 has 11 residues. CDR1 and CDR2 from the germline V gene are SGHDN and FVKESK. V lost 1 base and J 12 bases, leaving 10 bases between the germline ends. The CDR3 coding sequence is TGTGCCAGCAGCCAAGCCGGCCGGGCGTACTTC. Encoded protein: CASSQAGRAYF.

V gene TRBV12-3 or TRBV12-4 combines with J gene TRBJ1-1; D is possibly TRBD1 (5 bases). The CDR3 has 14 amino acids. The V end was cut by 2 bases, the J end by 6 bases, with 13 bases between. The CDR3 bases are TGTGCCAGCAGTTTATCACAGGTGAGGGCTGAAGCTTTCTTT. Translating it yields CASSLSQVRAEAFF.

The sample holds a few counts of this clonotype. J is TRBJ2-1 and V is TRBV28, with D uncertain. From germline, CDR1 is MDHEN and CDR2 SYDVKM. Trimming shortened V by 8 bases and J by 0 bases, and 14 bases separated the two germline ends. The CDR3 runs to 15 residues. CDR3 nucleotide sequence: TGTGCCAGCGAGACATTCCGAAGCTCCTACAATGAGCAGTTCTTC. Translation gives CASETFRSSYNEQFF. The full variable domain, in which reference TRBV28 and TRBJ2-1 provide the parts outside the CDR3, is DVKVTQSSRYLVKRTGEKVFLECVQDMDHENMFWYRQDPGLGLRLIYFSYDVKMKEKGDIPEGYSVSREKKERFSLILESASTNQTSMYLCASETFRSSYNEQFFGPGTRLTVL.

At least ten counts were recorded for this clonotype. The V and J genes are TRBV10-3 and TRBJ2-5; D ambiguous. The CDR3 contains 12 residues. V was cut by 6 bases and J by 3 bases, with 8 bases left in between. Germline lookup yields CDR1 ENHRY and CDR2 SYGVKD. CDR3 DNA: TGTGCCATCAGGGGGATCGAAGAGACCCAGTACTTC. This sequence encodes CAIRGIEETQYF.